Below are 3 T cell receptor beta chains sequenced from a single sample in a study of OX40 agonist ivuxolimab in advanced cancers. Measured with immunoSEQ multiplex PCR; TCRdb has only the in-frame clones, and not every one. In the table there are tens of thousands of clones, approximately 82% of which are singletons. Sequencing used CD4+ or CD8+ T cells sorted from blood, obtained in a trial of the OX40 agonist ivuxolimab. Receptors originate from an adult with an advanced solid tumor such as melanoma, head and neck, liver or kidney cancer.

V usage is TRBV30 and J usage is TRBJ1-6; D might be TRBD1 (6 bases). Trimming left V 1 base short and J 9 bases short, with 22 bases between. This CDR3 is built from 17 residues. The germline gives CDR1 GTSNPN, CDR2 SVGIG (reference sequence). The DNA of the CDR3 is TGTGCCTGGAGTGGGGGACAAGGGCCTGCAGTGACTTCACCCCTCCACTTT. It is translated as CAWSGGQGPAVTSPLHF.

The chain employs TRBV7-3 and TRBJ1-1; TRBD1 agrees at 8 bases. The CDR3 runs 16 residues. The V gene end was trimmed by 2 bases and the J gene end by 5 bases; junction bases not matched to a gene: 10. Germline V gene lookup returns CDR1 SGHTA and CDR2 FQGTGA. The CDR3 DNA sequence: TGTGCCAGCAGCTTAGCGAGGCAGGGGGCGCGAACTGAAGCTTTCTTT. It codes for CASSLARQGARTEAFF.

In DNA, the CDR3 is TGTGCCAGCAGTGAAGCGGGGGGCACAGATACGCAGTATTTT. This codes for CASSEAGGTDTQYF. The J gene is TRBJ2-3, the V gene TRBV6-4; 8 nucleotides match TRBD2. Germline trimming cut 3 bases from V and 1 base from J; bases unmatched to any gene: 0. The CDR3 length is 14 residues. Germline V gene sequence: CDR1 MRHNA, CDR2 SNTAGT.